This T cell receptor beta chain was observed in a study of cytomegalovirus exposure and HLA in healthy donors. Overall study results and limits: Reports indicated that the classifier achieved high specificity and sensitivity in diagnosing cytomegalovirus status.

The CDR3 has 15 amino acids. Trimming left V 1 base short and J 3 bases short, with 13 bases between. Looked up from germline, CDR1 is MGHRA and CDR2 is YSYEKL. This PCR relied on a set of 60 Vbeta primers and 13 Jbeta primers. TCRdb's copy holds only in-frame clones and misses some; the assay was immunoSEQ multiplex PCR. The repertoire holds about 100,000 clones, with approximately 76% as singletons. As regards this clone: Its antigen remains unknown.

The sample comprised PBMCs. The receptor was derived from a man between 40 and 49 years old in good health and CMV-seropositive. The V call is TRBV4-1, the J call TRBJ2-7; D gene ambiguous. For the CDR3, the DNA is TGCGCCAGCAGCCAAGCCGCGGTCGAGGTCTACGAGCAGTACTTC. This gives the protein CASSQAAVEVYEQYF.